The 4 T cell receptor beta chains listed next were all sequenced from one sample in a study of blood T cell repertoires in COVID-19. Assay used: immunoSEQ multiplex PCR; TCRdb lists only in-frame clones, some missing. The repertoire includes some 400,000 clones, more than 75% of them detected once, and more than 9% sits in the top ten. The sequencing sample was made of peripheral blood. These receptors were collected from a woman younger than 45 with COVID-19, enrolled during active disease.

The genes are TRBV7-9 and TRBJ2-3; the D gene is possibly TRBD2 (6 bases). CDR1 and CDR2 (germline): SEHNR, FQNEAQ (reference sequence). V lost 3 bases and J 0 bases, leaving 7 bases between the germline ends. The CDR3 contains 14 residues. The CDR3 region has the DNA TGTGCCAGCAGCTTCGGGACTAGCACAGATACGCAGTATTTT. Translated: CASSFGTSTDTQYF.

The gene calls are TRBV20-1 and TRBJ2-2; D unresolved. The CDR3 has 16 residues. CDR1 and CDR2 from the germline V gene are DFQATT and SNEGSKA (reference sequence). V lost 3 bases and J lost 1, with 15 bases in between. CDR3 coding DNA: TGCAGTGCTAGTTCTATCGCCATCCAGAACACCGGGGAGCTGTTTTTT. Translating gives CSASSIAIQNTGELFF.

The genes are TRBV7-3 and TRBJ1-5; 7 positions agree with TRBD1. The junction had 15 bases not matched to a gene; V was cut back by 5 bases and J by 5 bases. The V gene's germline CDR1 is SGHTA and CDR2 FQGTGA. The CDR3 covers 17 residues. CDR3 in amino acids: CASSPWSLTGSYQPQHF. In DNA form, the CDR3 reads TGTGCCAGCAGCCCCTGGAGCTTGACAGGGTCTTATCAGCCCCAGCATTTT.

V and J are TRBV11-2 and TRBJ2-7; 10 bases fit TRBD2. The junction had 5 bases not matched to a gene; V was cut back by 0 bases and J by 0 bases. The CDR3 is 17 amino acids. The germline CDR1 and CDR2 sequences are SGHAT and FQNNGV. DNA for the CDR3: TGTGCCAGCAGCTTAGATACTAGCGGGATCCGCTCCTACGAGCAGTACTTC. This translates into CASSLDTSGIRSYEQYF.